A single sample gave rise to the 9 T cell receptor beta chains below, sequenced in a study of blood T cell repertoires in COVID-19. Profiled with immunoSEQ multiplex PCR; TCRdb holds only in-frame clones, not every one. The table records 200,000 to 250,000 clones, around four fifths of them present only once. The source material was peripheral blood. The source of these receptors is a woman in her sixties or seventies who had recovered from COVID-19.

This clone was recorded at least ten times. V usage is TRBV10-1 and J usage is TRBJ1-3; D not resolved. CDR1 is WNHNN, CDR2 SYGVQD, per germline (reference sequence). With 6 bases removed from V and 9 bases from J, the gap between germline ends came to 6 bases. The CDR3 is 10 residues long. CDR3 region: CASSSGTIYF. The CDR3 coding sequence is TGCGCCAGCAGCTCAGGCACCATATATTTT.

This chain joins TRBV11-1 and TRBJ2-1; 12 bases agree with TRBD2. CDR3 length: 16 residues. The junction had 6 bases not matched to a gene; V was cut back by 2 bases and J by 7 bases. Germline values: CDR1 SGHAT, CDR2 FQDESV (reference sequence). CDR3 in DNA: TGTGCCAGCAGCTTATCTAGCGGGGGGGCTAGGAATGAGCAGTTCTTC. Translating it yields CASSLSSGGARNEQFF.

The chain recombines TRBV15 with TRBJ2-5, with a weak D call TRBD1 (6 bases). Germline values: CDR1 LNHNV, CDR2 YYDKDF (reference sequence). The germline V and J ends were trimmed by 0 bases and 5 bases, with 19 bases remaining between them. The CDR3 has 17 amino acids. CDR3 residues: CATSRDWGQGSGETQYF. The CDR3 DNA reads as TGTGCCACCAGCAGAGATTGGGGGCAGGGTTCTGGGGAGACCCAGTACTTC. Looking up the rest from reference TRBV15 and TRBJ2-5 gives the full variable domain: DAMVIQNPRYQVTQFGKPVTLSCSQTLNHNVMYWYQQKSSQAPKLLFHYYDKDFNNEADTPDNFQSRRPNTSFCFLDIRSPGLGDTAMYLCATSRDWGQGSGETQYFGPGTRLLVL.

V usage is TRBV7-9 and J usage is TRBJ2-7; tentatively, D is TRBD1 (6 bases). Germline V gives CDR1 SEHNR, CDR2 FQNEAQ (reference sequence). The length of the CDR3 is 14 residues. The germline V and J ends were trimmed by 4 bases and 0 bases, with 10 bases remaining between them. The CDR3 DNA follows: TGTGCCAGCAGCTCGACAGGTAACTCCTACGAGCAGTACTTC. This encodes CASSSTGNSYEQYF.

The gene calls are TRBV7-6 and TRBJ2-3, with 7 bases lining up with TRBD2. Germline V gives CDR1 SGHVS, CDR2 FNYEAQ. There are 18 residues in the CDR3. With V trimmed by 1 base and J by 2 bases, 12 bases remained unmatched. The CDR3 DNA sequence: TGTGCCAGCAGCTTAGGAACCCTCCGGCGGGGGACCACAGATACGCAGTATTTT. It encodes CASSLGTLRRGTTDTQYF.

This rearrangement joins TRBV7-2 to TRBJ1-1, with D uncertain. The ends were cut back, 0 bases at V and 7 bases at J, with 9 bases in the middle. Looked up from germline, CDR1 is SGHTA and CDR2 is FQGNSA. This CDR3 comprises 13 residues. CDR3 coding DNA: TGTGCCAGCAGCTTAGCGCGGGTGTTTGAAGCTTTCTTT. It translates to CASSLARVFEAFF.

The chain couples TRBV7-9 to TRBJ1-1; D might be TRBD1 (6 bases). The CDR3 has 14 amino acids. Germline lookup yields CDR1 SEHNR and CDR2 FQNEAQ (reference sequence). V gave up 6 bases and J gave up 3 bases, with 14 bases separating them. The CDR3 is CASRQTGGDTEAFF. CDR3 nucleotide sequence: TGTGCCAGCAGGCAGACAGGTGGAGACACTGAAGCTTTCTTT.

This clone came up a few times. The chain carries TRBV9 and TRBJ1-2; TRBD1 is a possible D gene (6 bases). The germline CDR1 and CDR2 sequences are SGDLS and YYNGEE. The CDR3 consists of 17 residues. V dropped 5 bases and J dropped 0 bases, with 20 bases sitting between them. The CDR3 here is CASSRRQARFTNYGYTF. The CDR3 DNA sequence: TGTGCCAGCAGTCGTAGACAGGCGCGATTCACTAACTATGGCTACACCTTC.

V and J are TRBV27 and TRBJ2-7; D possibly corresponds to TRBD2 (5 bases). Trimming took off 5 bases at V and 2 bases at J, with 13 bases between the two ends. Germline V lookup: CDR1 MNHEY, CDR2 SMNVEV (reference sequence). CDR3 length equals 14 residues. Written as DNA, the CDR3 is TGTGCCAGCAGTAAGACAACCGGGGCCTACGAGCAGTACTTC. Residues: CASSKTTGAYEQYF.